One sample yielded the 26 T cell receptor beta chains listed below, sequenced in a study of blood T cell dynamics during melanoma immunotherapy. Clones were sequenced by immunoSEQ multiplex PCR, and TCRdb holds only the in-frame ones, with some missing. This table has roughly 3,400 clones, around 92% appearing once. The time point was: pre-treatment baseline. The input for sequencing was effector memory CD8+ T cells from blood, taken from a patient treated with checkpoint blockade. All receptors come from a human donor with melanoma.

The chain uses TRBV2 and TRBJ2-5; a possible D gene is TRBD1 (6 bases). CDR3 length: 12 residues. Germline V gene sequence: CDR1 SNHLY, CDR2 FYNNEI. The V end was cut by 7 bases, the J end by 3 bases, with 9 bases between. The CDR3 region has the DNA TGTGCCAGCACCGACAGGAAAGAGACCCAGTACTTC. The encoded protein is CASTDRKETQYF.

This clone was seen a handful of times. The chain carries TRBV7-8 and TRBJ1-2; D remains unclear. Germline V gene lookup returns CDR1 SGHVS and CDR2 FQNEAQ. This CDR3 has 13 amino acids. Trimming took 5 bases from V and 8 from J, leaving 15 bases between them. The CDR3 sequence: CASSPRREWGYTF. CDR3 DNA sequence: TGTGCCAGCAGCCCCCGCCGGGAGTGGGGCTACACCTTC.

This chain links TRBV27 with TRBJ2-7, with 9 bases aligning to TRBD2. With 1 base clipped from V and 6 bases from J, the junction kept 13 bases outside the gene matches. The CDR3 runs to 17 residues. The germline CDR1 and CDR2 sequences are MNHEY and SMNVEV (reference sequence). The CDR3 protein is CASSLYPGAGGPGEQYF. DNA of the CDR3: TGTGCCAGCAGTTTATACCCCGGGGCGGGAGGGCCGGGCGAGCAGTACTTC.

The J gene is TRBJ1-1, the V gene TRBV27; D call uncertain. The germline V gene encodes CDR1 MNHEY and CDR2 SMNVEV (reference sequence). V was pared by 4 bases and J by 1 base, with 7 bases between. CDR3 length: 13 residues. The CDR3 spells CASSSSGNTEAFF. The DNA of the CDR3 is TGTGCCAGCAGTTCCTCGGGGAACACTGAAGCTTTCTTT.

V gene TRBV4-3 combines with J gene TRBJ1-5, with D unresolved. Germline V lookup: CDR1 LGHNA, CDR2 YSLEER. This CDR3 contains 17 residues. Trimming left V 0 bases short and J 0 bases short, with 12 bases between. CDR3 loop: CASSQDLVLYSNQPQHF. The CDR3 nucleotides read TGCGCCAGCAGCCAAGATTTAGTTTTATATAGCAATCAGCCCCAGCATTTT.

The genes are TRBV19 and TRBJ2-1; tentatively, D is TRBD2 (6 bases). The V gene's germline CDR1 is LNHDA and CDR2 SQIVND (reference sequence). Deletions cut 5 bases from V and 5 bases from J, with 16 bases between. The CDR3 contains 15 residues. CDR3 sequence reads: CASSFAGRSNNEQFF. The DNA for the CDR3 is TGTGCCAGTAGTTTCGCGGGACGTTCAAACAATGAGCAGTTCTTC. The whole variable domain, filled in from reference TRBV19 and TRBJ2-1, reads DGGITQSPKYLFRKEGQNVTLSCEQNLNHDAMYWYRQDPGQGLRLIYYSQIVNDFQKGDIAEGYSVSREKKESFPLTVTSAQKNPTAFYLCASSFAGRSNNEQFFGPGTRLTVL.

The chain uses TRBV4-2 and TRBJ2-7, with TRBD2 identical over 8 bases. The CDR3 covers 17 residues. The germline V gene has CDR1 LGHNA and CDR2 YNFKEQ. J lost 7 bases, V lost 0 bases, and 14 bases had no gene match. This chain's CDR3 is CASSQDHRFAGGDEQYF. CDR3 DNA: TGTGCCAGCAGCCAAGATCACCGCTTTGCGGGAGGAGATGAGCAGTACTTC.

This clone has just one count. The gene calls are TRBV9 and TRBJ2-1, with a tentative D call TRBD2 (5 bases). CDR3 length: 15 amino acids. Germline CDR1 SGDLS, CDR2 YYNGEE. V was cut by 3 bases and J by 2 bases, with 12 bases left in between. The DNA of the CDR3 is TGTGCCAGCAGCGAACGGGATAATCCCTACAATGAGCAGTTCTTC. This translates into CASSERDNPYNEQFF. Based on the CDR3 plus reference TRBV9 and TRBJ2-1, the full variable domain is DSGVTQTPKHLITATGQRVTLRCSPRSGDLSVYWYQQSLDQGLQFLIQYYNGEERAKGNILERFSAQQFPDLHSELNLSSLELGDSALYFCASSERDNPYNEQFFGPGTRLTVL.

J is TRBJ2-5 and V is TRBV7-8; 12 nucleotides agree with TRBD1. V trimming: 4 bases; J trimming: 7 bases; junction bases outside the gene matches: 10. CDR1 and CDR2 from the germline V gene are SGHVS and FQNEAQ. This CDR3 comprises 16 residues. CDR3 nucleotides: TGTGCCAGCAGCTACCTCGGGACAGGGGGCTCGGGGACCCAGTACTTC. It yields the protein CASSYLGTGGSGTQYF. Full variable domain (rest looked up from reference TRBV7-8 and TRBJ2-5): GAGVSQSPRYKVAKRGQDVALRCDPISGHVSLFWYQQALGQGPEFLTYFQNEAQLDKSGLPSDRFFAERPEGSVSTLKIQRTQQEDSAVYLCASSYLGTGGSGTQYFGPGTRLLVL.

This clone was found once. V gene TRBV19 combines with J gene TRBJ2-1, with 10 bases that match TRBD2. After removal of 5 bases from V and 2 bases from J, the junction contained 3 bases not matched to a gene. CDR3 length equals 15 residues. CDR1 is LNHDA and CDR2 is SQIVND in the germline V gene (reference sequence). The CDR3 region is CASSSSGSAYNEQFF. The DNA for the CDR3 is TGTGCCAGTAGTTCTAGCGGGAGTGCCTACAATGAGCAGTTCTTC.

CDR3 sequence (DNA): TGTGCCAGCAGCAACTACGAGCAGTACTTC. This gives the protein CASSNYEQYF. This sequence joins TRBV11-2 and TRBJ2-7, with unresolved D. The CDR3 is 10 residues long. CDR1 is SGHAT, CDR2 FQNNGV, per germline. V lost 5 bases to trimming and J lost 3 bases, with 2 bases between them. Full variable domain (outside the CDR3, taken from reference TRBV11-2 and TRBJ2-7): EAGVAQSPRYKIIEKRQSVAFWCNPISGHATLYWYQQILGQGPKLLIQFQNNGVVDDSQLPKDRFSAERLKGVDSTLKIQPAKLEDSAVYLCASSNYEQYFGPGTRLTVT.

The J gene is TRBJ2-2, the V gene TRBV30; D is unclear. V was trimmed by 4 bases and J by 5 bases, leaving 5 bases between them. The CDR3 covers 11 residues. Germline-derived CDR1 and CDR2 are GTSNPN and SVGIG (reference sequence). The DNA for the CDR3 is TGTGCCTGGACCGAAACCGGGGAGCTGTTTTTT. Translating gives CAWTETGELFF.

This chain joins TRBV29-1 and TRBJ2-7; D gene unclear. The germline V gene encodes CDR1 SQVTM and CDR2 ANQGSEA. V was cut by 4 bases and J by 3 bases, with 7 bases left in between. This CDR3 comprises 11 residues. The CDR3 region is CSVVLDYEQYF. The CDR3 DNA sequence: TGCAGCGTTGTCCTAGACTACGAGCAGTACTTC.

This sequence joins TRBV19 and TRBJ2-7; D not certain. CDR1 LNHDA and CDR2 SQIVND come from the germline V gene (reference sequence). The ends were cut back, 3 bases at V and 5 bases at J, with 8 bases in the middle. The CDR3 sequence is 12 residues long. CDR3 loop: CASSISSHEQYF. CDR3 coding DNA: TGTGCCAGTAGTATCAGCAGCCACGAGCAGTACTTC.

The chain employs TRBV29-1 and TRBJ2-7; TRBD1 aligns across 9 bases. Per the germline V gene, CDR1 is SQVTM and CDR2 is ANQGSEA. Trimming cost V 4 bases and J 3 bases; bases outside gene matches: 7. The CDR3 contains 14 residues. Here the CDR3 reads CSVAPDRGNYEQYF. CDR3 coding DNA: TGCAGCGTTGCCCCGGACAGGGGAAACTACGAGCAGTACTTC.

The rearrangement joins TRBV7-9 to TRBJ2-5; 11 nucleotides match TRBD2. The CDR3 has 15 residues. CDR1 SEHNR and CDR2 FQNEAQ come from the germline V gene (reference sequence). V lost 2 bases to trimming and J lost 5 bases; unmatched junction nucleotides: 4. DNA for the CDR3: TGTGCCAGCAGCTTAACTAGCGGGAGCGGGGAGACCCAGTACTTC. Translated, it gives CASSLTSGSGETQYF.

In nucleotides, the CDR3 is TGTGCCAGCAGTCCCGGACTAGCGGGAGTCAGGGAGCAGTACTTC. This gives the protein CASSPGLAGVREQYF. The chain recombines TRBV27 with TRBJ2-7, with 13 bases matching TRBD2. After removal of 5 bases from V and 7 bases from J, the junction contained 8 bases not matched to a gene. Germline V CDR1 and CDR2: MNHEY, SMNVEV (reference sequence). The CDR3 is 15 residues long.

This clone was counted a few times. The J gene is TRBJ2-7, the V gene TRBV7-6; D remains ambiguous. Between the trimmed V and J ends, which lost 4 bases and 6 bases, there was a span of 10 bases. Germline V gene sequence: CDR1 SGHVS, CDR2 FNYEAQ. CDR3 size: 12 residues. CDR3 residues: CASSSTSGEQYF. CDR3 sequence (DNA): TGTGCCAGCAGCTCGACCAGTGGCGAGCAGTACTTC.

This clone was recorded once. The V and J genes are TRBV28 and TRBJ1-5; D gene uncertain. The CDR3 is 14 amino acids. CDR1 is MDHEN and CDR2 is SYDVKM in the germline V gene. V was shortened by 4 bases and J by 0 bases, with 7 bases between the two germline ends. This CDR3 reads CASSSLSSNQPQHF. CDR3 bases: TGTGCCAGCAGTTCTTTGTCTAGCAATCAGCCCCAGCATTTT.

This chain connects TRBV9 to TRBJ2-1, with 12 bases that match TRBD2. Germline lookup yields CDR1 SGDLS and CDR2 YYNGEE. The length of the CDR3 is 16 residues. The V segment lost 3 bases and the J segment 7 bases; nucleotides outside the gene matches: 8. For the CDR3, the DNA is TGTGCCAGCAGCGGACCGACTAGCGGGAGTCTTAATGAGCAGTTCTTC. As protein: CASSGPTSGSLNEQFF.

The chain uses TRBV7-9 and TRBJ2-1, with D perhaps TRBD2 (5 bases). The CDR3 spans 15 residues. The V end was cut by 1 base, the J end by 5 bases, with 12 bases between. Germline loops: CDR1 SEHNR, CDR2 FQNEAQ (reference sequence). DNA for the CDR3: TGTGCCAGCAGCTTAGTACGAACTAGGGACAATGAGCAGTTCTTC. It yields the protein CASSLVRTRDNEQFF.

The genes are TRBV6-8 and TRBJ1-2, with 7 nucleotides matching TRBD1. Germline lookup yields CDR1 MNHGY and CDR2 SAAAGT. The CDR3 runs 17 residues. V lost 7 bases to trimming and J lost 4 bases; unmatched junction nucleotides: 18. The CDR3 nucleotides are TGTGCCAGCACCAGCCCCCTGACAGGGAGGGACGTCTATGGCTACACCTTC. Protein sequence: CASTSPLTGRDVYGYTF.

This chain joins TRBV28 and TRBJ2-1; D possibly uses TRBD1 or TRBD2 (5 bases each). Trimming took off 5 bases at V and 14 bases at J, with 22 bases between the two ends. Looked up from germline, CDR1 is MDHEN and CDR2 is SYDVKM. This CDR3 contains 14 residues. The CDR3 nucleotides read TGTGCCAGCAGTCCACCCGCCGGGTGGCAGGGAGAGTTCTTC. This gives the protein CASSPPAGWQGEFF.

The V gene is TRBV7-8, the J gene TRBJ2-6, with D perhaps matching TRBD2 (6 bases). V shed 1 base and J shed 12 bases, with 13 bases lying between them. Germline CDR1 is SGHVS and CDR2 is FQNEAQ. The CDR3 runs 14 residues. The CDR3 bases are TGTGCCAGCAGCTTAGTTGGAGGGGCCCGCGTCCTGACTTTC. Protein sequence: CASSLVGGARVLTF. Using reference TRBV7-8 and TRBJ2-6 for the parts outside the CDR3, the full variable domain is GAGVSQSPRYKVAKRGQDVALRCDPISGHVSLFWYQQALGQGPEFLTYFQNEAQLDKSGLPSDRFFAERPEGSVSTLKIQRTQQEDSAVYLCASSLVGGARVLTFGAGSRLTVL.

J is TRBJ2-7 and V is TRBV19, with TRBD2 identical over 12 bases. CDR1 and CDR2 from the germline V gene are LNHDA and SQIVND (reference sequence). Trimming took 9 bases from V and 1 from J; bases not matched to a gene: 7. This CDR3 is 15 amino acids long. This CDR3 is CASSSGRGSSYEQYF. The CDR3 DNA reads TGTGCCAGCTCTAGCGGGAGGGGATCGTCCTACGAGCAGTACTTC. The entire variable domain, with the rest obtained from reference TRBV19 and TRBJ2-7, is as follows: DGGITQSPKYLFRKEGQNVTLSCEQNLNHDAMYWYRQDPGQGLRLIYYSQIVNDFQKGDIAEGYSVSREKKESFPLTVTSAQKNPTAFYLCASSSGRGSSYEQYFGPGTRLTVT.

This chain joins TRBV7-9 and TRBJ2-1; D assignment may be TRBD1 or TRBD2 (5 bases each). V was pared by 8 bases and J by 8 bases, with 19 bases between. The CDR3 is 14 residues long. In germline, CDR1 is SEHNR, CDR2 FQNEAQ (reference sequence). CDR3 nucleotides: TGTGCCAGCGGGGGTCGGGACCCCTCGTATGAGCAGTTCTTC. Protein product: CASGGRDPSYEQFF.